This TCR beta chain was captured by sequencing in a study of T cell changes during pregnancy in multiple sclerosis. The assay was immunoSEQ multiplex PCR, and TCRdb's table has in-frame clones only and misses some. The repertoire holds approximately 40,000 clones, about 95% seen once, with 0.89% in the top ten. Germline values: CDR1 SGHVS, CDR2 FQNEAQ. This CDR3 has 16 residues. The trim removed 4 bases at V and 2 bases at J, leaving 7 bases unmatched. The chain recombines TRBV7-8 with TRBJ2-1; 8 nucleotides agree with TRBD2. This clonotype was obtained from a female donor with multiple sclerosis, enrolled in a pregnancy study. Material: peripheral blood, obtained in the second trimester of pregnancy. In nucleotides, the CDR3 is TGTGCCAGCAGCTGGATGGGGCGGGGGGCCTACAATGAGCAGTTCTTC. Protein product: CASSWMGRGAYNEQFF.